The 17 T cell receptor beta chains presented below share a single source sample, sequenced in a study of cytomegalovirus exposure and HLA in healthy donors. PCR was performed using 60 Vbeta and 13 Jbeta primers. Libraries were prepared by immunoSEQ multiplex PCR; TCRdb keeps only in-frame clonotypes and omits some of them. This sample carries 150,000 to 200,000 clones, roughly 77% of them seen once, and the ten largest clones take 1.6%. What was sequenced was PBMCs. The source is a woman aged 45-59 years in good health and CMV-seronegative.

The J gene is TRBJ1-2, the V gene TRBV4-1; 9 nucleotides line up with TRBD1. With V trimmed by 3 bases and J by 4 bases, 12 bases remained unmatched. Germline V gene lookup returns CDR1 MGHRA and CDR2 YSYEKL. The CDR3 consists of 17 residues. The DNA of the CDR3 is TGCGCCAGCAGCCACCGGGACAGGGAGGTTTTCGGCTATGGCTACACCTTC. This sequence encodes CASSHRDREVFGYGYTF.

The J gene is TRBJ1-2, the V gene TRBV5-5; perhaps TRBD1 as D (6 bases). V was shortened by 2 bases and J by 8 bases, with 16 bases between the two germline ends. The CDR3 covers 14 residues. The V gene's germline CDR1 is SGHKS and CDR2 YYEKEE (reference sequence). The CDR3 DNA sequence: TGTGCCAGCAGCTTATTAACAGGGATGGGAGGCTACACCTTC. It encodes CASSLLTGMGGYTF.

J is TRBJ1-4 and V is TRBV4-3, with a tentative D call TRBD1 (6 bases). The CDR3 runs to 15 residues. V lost 0 bases and J lost 8, with 13 bases in between. CDR1 is LGHNA and CDR2 is YSLEER in the germline V gene. The CDR3 DNA is TGCGCCAGCAGCCAAGATCGGGGGGCACGAGAAAAACTGTTTTTT. It yields the protein CASSQDRGAREKLFF.

In this sample, this clone turned up a few times. This chain links TRBV7-2 with TRBJ1-1; tentative D call: TRBD1 (5 bases). Trimming cost V 3 bases and J 3 bases, with 17 bases left between them. This CDR3 has 16 amino acids. CDR1 SGHTA and CDR2 FQGNSA come from the germline V gene. DNA of the CDR3: TGTGCCAGCAGCTTGAATAGTGGGGGGAAGGACACTGAAGCTTTCTTT. Amino acid sequence: CASSLNSGGKDTEAFF. Full variable domain (outside the CDR3, taken from reference TRBV7-2 and TRBJ1-1): GAGVSQSPSNKVTEKGKDVELRCDPISGHTALYWYRQSLGQGLEFLIYFQGNSAPDKSGLPSDRFSAERTGGSVSTLTIQRTQQEDSAVYLCASSLNSGGKDTEAFFGQGTRLTVV.

This clone has just a few counts. The genes are TRBV5-5 and TRBJ2-1; the D is unclear. Germline values: CDR1 SGHKS, CDR2 YYEKEE (reference sequence). The ends were cut back, 4 bases at V and 7 bases at J, with 12 bases in the middle. The CDR3 is 13 amino acids. The CDR3 DNA sequence: TGTGCCAGCAGCCAATCCTACAGTAATGAGCAGTTCTTC. Translating it yields CASSQSYSNEQFF.

CDR3 sequence: CASSLIRQADYTEAFF. Written as DNA, the CDR3 is TGTGCCAGCTCACTCATACGACAGGCCGACTATACTGAAGCTTTCTTT. This chain uses TRBV18 with TRBJ1-1, with a possible D match to TRBD1 (6 bases). Germline loops: CDR1 KGHSH, CDR2 LQKENI. This CDR3 has 16 amino acids. Trimming removed 4 bases at V and 5 bases at J, with 20 bases between.

The V gene is TRBV4-3, the J gene TRBJ2-5, with TRBD2 matching 9 bases. Germline trimming cut 1 base from V and 1 base from J; bases unmatched to any gene: 10. CDR1 and CDR2 from the germline V gene are LGHNA and YSLEER. The length of the CDR3 is 18 residues. The CDR3 reads CASSQGEGRGRGQETQYF. The CDR3 bases are TGCGCCAGCAGCCAAGGGGAGGGCCGCGGGAGGGGCCAAGAGACCCAGTACTTC.

This clone was seen more than once but under ten times. V is TRBV6-6 and J is TRBJ1-2, with D uncertain. The V gene's germline CDR1 is MNHNY and CDR2 SVGAGI (reference sequence). V was shortened by 4 bases and J by 0 bases, with 12 bases between the two germline ends. The CDR3 has 15 residues. The CDR3 region is CASSSPETTNYGYTF. The CDR3, as DNA: TGTGCCAGCAGTTCCCCCGAGACTACTAACTATGGCTACACCTTC.

This clone was recorded once. The rearrangement joins TRBV11-3 to TRBJ2-1; 10 bases match TRBD2. Germline V gene data show CDR1 as SGHNT and CDR2 as YENEEA. V dropped 5 bases and J dropped 7; count of bases not matched to a gene: 5. This CDR3 is built from 14 residues. The DNA of the CDR3 is TGTGCCAGCAGCCGGACTAGCGGCTCAAATGAGCAGTTCTTC. Its translation: CASSRTSGSNEQFF.

This chain joins TRBV7-3 and TRBJ2-3; TRBD1 agrees at 7 bases. Trimming at V came to 5 bases and at J to 2 bases, leaving 7 bases not matched to a gene. Germline assignment: CDR1 SGHTA and CDR2 FQGTGA. The CDR3 is 15 amino acids. CDR3 loop: CASSRGGLNTDTQYF. The CDR3 nucleotides are TGTGCCAGCAGCAGAGGGGGCCTGAACACAGATACGCAGTATTTT.

This clone has just one count. This chain joins TRBV6-1 and TRBJ2-5, with a possible D match to TRBD2 (5 bases). The CDR3 is made up of 12 amino acids. V was cut by 7 bases and J by 5 bases, with 11 bases left in between. Germline-derived CDR1 and CDR2 are MNHNS and SASEGT. The DNA for the CDR3 is TGTGCCAGCAACCGGGGAGTGGAGACCCAGTACTTC. The encoded protein is CASNRGVETQYF.

This chain joins TRBV10-3 and TRBJ2-1; 13 bases fit TRBD2. CDR1 is ENHRY and CDR2 is SYGVKD in the germline V gene. J lost 6 bases, V lost 2 bases, and 10 bases had no gene match. The CDR3 is 18 amino acids. This CDR3 is CAISEPVITSGRGNEQFF. The CDR3 DNA sequence: TGTGCCATCAGTGAGCCGGTGATTACTAGCGGGAGGGGCAATGAGCAGTTCTTC.

V is TRBV27 and J is TRBJ2-7; 10 positions match TRBD2. Per germline, CDR1 MNHEY and CDR2 SMNVEV (reference sequence). CDR3 length: 16 residues. Trimming removed 2 bases from V and 1 base from J; junction bases left unmatched: 5. The chain's CDR3 is CASSLGSGRPSYEQYF. The CDR3 DNA is TGTGCCAGCAGTTTAGGTAGCGGGAGGCCGTCCTACGAGCAGTACTTC.

The V and J genes are TRBV9 and TRBJ1-5, with D possibly matching TRBD1 (6 bases). The germline V gene encodes CDR1 SGDLS and CDR2 YYNGEE. V dropped 2 bases and J dropped 5 bases, with 11 bases sitting between them. This CDR3 contains 14 residues. The CDR3 bases are TGTGCCAGCAGCGTGGGGGGGCAGCATCAGCCCCAGCATTTT. This sequence encodes CASSVGGQHQPQHF. The full variable domain, rest sourced from reference TRBV9 and TRBJ1-5, is DSGVTQTPKHLITATGQRVTLRCSPRSGDLSVYWYQQSLDQGLQFLIQYYNGEERAKGNILERFSAQQFPDLHSELNLSSLELGDSALYFCASSVGGQHQPQHFGDGTRLSIL.

The chain recombines TRBV11-1 with TRBJ2-7; 9 bases fit TRBD2. Germline V lookup: CDR1 SGHAT, CDR2 FQDESV (reference sequence). The CDR3 loop spans 15 amino acids. Trimming at V came to 8 bases and at J to 1 base, leaving 9 bases not matched to a gene. DNA of the CDR3: TGTGCCAGCTCACACCCGGCGGGGGGGTCCTACGAGCAGTACTTC. Protein sequence: CASSHPAGGSYEQYF.

This sequence joins TRBV5-1 and TRBJ2-1, with 7 nucleotides matching TRBD2. The length of the CDR3 is 15 residues. The V gene's germline CDR1 is SGHRS and CDR2 YFSETQ. V was clipped by 0 bases and J by 4 bases; unmatched bases: 4. CDR3 sequence: CASSLAPGGYNEQFF. CDR3 coding DNA: TGCGCCAGCAGCTTGGCCCCGGGAGGATACAATGAGCAGTTCTTC.

This chain links TRBV18 with TRBJ1-5; D is perhaps TRBD1 (5 bases). This CDR3 comprises 15 residues. V was pared by 2 bases and J by 2 bases, with 10 bases between. Germline CDR1 is KGHSH and CDR2 is LQKENI. Here the CDR3 DNA reads TGTGCCAGCTCACCAACGGGGGATCGCAATCAGCCCCAGCATTTT. It yields the protein CASSPTGDRNQPQHF.